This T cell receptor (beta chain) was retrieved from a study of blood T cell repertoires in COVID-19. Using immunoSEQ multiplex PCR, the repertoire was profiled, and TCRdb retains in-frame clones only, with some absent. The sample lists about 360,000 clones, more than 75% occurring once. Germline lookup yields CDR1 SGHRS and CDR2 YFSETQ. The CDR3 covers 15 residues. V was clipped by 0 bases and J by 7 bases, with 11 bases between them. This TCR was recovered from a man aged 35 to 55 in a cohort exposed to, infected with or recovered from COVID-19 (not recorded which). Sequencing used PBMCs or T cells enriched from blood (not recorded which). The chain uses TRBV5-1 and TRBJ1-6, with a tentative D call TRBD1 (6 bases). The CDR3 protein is CASSLEGEINSPLHF. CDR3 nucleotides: TGCGCCAGCAGCTTGGAGGGGGAGATCAATTCACCCCTCCACTTT. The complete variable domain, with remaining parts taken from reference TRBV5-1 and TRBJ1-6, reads KAGVTQTPRYLIKTRGQQVTLSCSPISGHRSVSWYQQTPGQGLQFLFEYFSETQRNKGNFPGRFSGRQFSNSRSEMNVSTLELGDSALYLCASSLEGEINSPLHFGNGTRLTVT.